The T cell receptor (beta chain) described here comes from a study of response to subunit inactivated influenza vaccine. Each CDR3 protein gets one entry after TCRdb re-called the RT-PCR reads with MiXCR. The sample has over 400,000 distinct CDR3 sequences; 10% to 15% are singletons. The study, taken as a whole, reports: New T cells are recruited in small numbers by each seasonal influenza vaccination, according to the authors' suggestion.

In regard to this clonotype: Its antigen is not known.

V lost 0 bases and J 8 bases, leaving 9 bases between the germline ends. The CDR3 is 13 amino acids. Germline values: CDR1 SGHAT, CDR2 FQNNGV. This clonotype was obtained from a man in his forties or fifties who received an inactivated influenza vaccine. The rearrangement joins TRBV11-2 to TRBJ2-3, with D maybe TRBD2 (5 bases). Sequencing was performed on PBMCs from blood, taken roughly 47 days after vaccination. CDR3 coding DNA: TGTGCCAGCAGCTTAGATCGTGGAGGTACGCAGTATTTT. As protein: CASSLDRGGTQYF. Together with reference TRBV11-2 and TRBJ2-3, the CDR3 gives the full variable domain: EAGVAQSPRYKIIEKRQSVAFWCNPISGHATLYWYQQILGQGPKLLIQFQNNGVVDDSQLPKDRFSAERLKGVDSTLKIQPAKLEDSAVYLCASSLDRGGTQYFGPGTRLTVL.